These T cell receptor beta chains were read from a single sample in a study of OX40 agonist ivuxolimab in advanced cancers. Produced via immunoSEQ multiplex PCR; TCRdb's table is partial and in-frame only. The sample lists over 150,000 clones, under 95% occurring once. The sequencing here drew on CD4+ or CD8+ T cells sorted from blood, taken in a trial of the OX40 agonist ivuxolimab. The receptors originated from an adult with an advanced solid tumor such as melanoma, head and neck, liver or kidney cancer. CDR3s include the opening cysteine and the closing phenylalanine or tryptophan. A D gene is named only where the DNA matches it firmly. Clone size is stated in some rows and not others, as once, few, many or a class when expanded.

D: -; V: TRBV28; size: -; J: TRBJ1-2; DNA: TGTGCCAGCAGTTCCCGAAGTCTCCTGGGCTACACCTTC; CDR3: CASSSRSLLGYTF
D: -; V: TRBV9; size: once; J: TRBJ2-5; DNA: TGTGCCAGCAGCGTAAAAGGGACACTTCAAGAGACCCAGTACTTC; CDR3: CASSVKGTLQETQYF
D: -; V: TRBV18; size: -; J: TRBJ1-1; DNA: TGTGCCAGCTCACCCTCACAGGAGAACACTGAAGCTTTCTTT; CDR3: CASSPSQENTEAFF
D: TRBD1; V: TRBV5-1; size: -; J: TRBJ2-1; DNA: TGCGCCAGCAGCTTGGAGGGGGCAGAGCAGTTCTTC; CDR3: CASSLEGAEQFF
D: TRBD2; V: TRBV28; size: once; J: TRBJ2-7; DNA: TGTGCCAGCAAAACCCTAGCGGGAGGGAACTACGAGCAGTACTTC; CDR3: CASKTLAGGNYEQYF
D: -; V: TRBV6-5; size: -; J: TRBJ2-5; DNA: TGTGCCAGCAGTTACTGGAGGGGGGAGACCCAGTACTTC; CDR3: CASSYWRGETQYF
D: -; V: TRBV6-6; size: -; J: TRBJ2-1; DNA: TGTGCCAGCGGCGACCTCACTTACAATGAGCAGTTCTTC; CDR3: CASGDLTYNEQFF
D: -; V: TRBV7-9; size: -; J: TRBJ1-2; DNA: TGTGCCAGCAGCAGCTTATCGTCCGTTAACTATGGCTACACCTTC; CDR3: CASSSLSSVNYGYTF
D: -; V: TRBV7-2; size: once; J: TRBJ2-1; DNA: TGTGCCAGCAGCTCCCAGGAGAGACTTAAGCAGTTCTTC; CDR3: CASSSQERLKQFF
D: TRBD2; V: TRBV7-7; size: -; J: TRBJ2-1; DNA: TGTGCCAGCAGCCAAACCGGGACTAGCCGGGCTGAGCAGTTCTTC; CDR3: CASSQTGTSRAEQFF
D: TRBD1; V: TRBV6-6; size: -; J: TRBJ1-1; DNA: TGTGCCAGCAGATCGCTCGGACAGGGGAACACTGAAGCTTTCTTT; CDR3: CASRSLGQGNTEAFF
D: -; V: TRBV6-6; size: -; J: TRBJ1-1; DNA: TGTGCCAGCAGTTACCCCCAAGGGGAGAACACTGAAGCTTTCTTT; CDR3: CASSYPQGENTEAFF
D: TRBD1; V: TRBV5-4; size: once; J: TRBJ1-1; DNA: TGTGCCAGCAGCTTAGACGGGACAGCCAACACTGAAGCTTTCTTT; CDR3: CASSLDGTANTEAFF
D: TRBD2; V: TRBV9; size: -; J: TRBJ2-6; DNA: TGTGCCAGCAGCGTAGGTAGACTAGCGGGAGATTGGCCACGCTCTGGGGCCAACGTCCTGACTTTC; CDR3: CASSVGRLAGDWPRSGANVLTF
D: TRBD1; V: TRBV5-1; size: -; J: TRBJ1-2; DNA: TGCGCCAGCAGCTTGTTCGGACAGGGCCTCGGCTACACCTTC; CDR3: CASSLFGQGLGYTF
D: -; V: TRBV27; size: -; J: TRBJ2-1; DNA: TGTGCCACTACGACTGGTTACAATGAGCAGTTCTTC; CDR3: CATTTGYNEQFF
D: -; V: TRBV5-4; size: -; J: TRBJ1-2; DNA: TGTGCCAGCAGCCAAGATGGGGGTGTCTATGGCTACACCTTC; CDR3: CASSQDGGVYGYTF
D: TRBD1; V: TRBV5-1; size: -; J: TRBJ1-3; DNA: TGCGCCAGCAGCTTTGGTGGAGGACAGGGATCATTCTCTGGAAACACCATATATTTT; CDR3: CASSFGGGQGSFSGNTIYF
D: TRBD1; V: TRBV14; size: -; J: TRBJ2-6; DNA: TGTGCCAGCAGCCACCTGGGCGGACAGGGGGCGTTCGGGGCCAACGTCCTGACTTTC; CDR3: CASSHLGGQGAFGANVLTF
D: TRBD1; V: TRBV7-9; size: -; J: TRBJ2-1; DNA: TGTGCCAGCAGAGGAACAGGGGGCGGTCGCAATGAGCAGTTCTTC; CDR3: CASRGTGGGRNEQFF
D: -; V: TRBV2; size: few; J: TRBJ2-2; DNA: TGTGCCAGCAGTGAAGGTAGCAGGGGCACCGGGGAGCTGTTTTTT; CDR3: CASSEGSRGTGELFF
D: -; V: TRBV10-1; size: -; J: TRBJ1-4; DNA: TGCGCCCGTCGACCGTATAATGAAAAACTGTTTTTT; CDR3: CARRPYNEKLFF
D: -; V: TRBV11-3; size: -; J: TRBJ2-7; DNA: TGTGCCAGCAGATTAAGGAATGAGGGCGAGCAGTACTTC; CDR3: CASRLRNEGEQYF
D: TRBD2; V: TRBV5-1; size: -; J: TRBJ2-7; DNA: TGCGCCAGCAGCTTGGCCCTGCGGGAGGGTCACGAGCAGTACTTC; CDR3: CASSLALREGHEQYF
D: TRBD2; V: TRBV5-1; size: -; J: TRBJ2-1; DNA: TGCGCCAGCAGCGCCACCGGGACTAGCAGGAATGAGCAGTTCTTC; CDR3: CASSATGTSRNEQFF
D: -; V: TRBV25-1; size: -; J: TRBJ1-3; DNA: TGTGCCAGCAGCGGCCTAGGACGGCACTCTGGAAACACCATATATTTT; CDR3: CASSGLGRHSGNTIYF
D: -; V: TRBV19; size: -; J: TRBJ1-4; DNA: TGTGCCAGTAGTACCTTACTCACTAGGGGAGAAAAACTGTTTTTT; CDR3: CASSTLLTRGEKLFF
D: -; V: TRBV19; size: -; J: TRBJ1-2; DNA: TGTGCCAGTAGTATAGGCAACCCTAGTTACGGCTACACCTTC; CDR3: CASSIGNPSYGYTF
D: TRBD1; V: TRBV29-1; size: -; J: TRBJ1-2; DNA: TGCAGCGCTGGGGTGCAGGGGGCGCTTGGCTACACCTTC; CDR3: CSAGVQGALGYTF
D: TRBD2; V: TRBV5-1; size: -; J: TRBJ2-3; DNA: TGCGCCAGCAGCCCCGGGACTAGCGGGGGCCAGGGCACAGATACGCAGTATTTT; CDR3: CASSPGTSGGQGTDTQYF
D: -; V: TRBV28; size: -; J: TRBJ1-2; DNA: TGTGCCAGCAGTTTTGTAGGGGCGGCTGGCTACACCTTC; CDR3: CASSFVGAAGYTF
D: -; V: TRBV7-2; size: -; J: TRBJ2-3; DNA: TGTGCCAGCTTCGACCTGCTGGCCTCAGGTACGCAGTATTTT; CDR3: CASFDLLASGTQYF
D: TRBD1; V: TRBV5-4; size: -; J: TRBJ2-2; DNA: TGTGCCAGCAGCTGGACAGGGGGGGGCACCGGGGAGCTGTTTTTT; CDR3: CASSWTGGGTGELFF